The sequence of this T cell receptor (beta chain) was determined in a study of T cell responses to AZD1222 COVID-19 vaccine. Repertoires were generated with immunoSEQ multiplex PCR, while TCRdb's copy carries only in-frame clones and drops some. Of about 200,000 clones listed, roughly 92% are singletons. A remark on this clone: Its antigen is currently unknown.

The CDR3 covers 13 residues. Germline CDR1 LGHNA, CDR2 YNFKEQ. Between the trimmed V and J ends, which lost 2 bases and 10 bases, there was a span of 12 bases. Whole-study findings and limits: Recipients of two AZD1222 doses showed rising Spike-specific TCR breadth and depth. Donors, mostly white British, included more females; clonal diversity was possibly underestimated. Regions 160-218 and 743-854 held dominance among vaccine-associated CD4 TCRs, which spanned spike.

The source material was peripheral blood, sampled 28 days after the second dose of the MenACWY control vaccine. The TCR comes from an adult who received the MenACWY meningococcal vaccine as a control. V usage is TRBV4-2 and J usage is TRBJ1-3, with a possible D match to TRBD1 (6 bases). The CDR3 spells CASSQTGARTIYF. CDR3 DNA sequence: TGTGCCAGCAGCCAAACGGGGGCGCGGACCATATATTTT.